Given below is one TCR beta chain in context. Its cognate antigen is unknown. The data are from a study of T cells after yellow fever vaccination. About the study: Some fractions had low cell numbers, and these were prepared with SMART-Seq v4 Ultra Low Input. Study-wide results and limits: Reappearing after the booster were most of the clones from primary vaccination (96% CD4, roughly 86% CD8). Abundant bulk-derived clonotypes could contaminate FACS-sorted repertoires.

The length of the CDR3 is 15 residues. Trimming stripped 2 bases from V and 5 bases from J, with 15 bases between. CDR1 is SGHDN, CDR2 FVKESK, per germline. Template switching with 5'RACE generated the TCR cDNA and added a universal primer site and UMIs. TCRdb reanalysed the 5' RACE reads using MiXCR and keeps one entry per CDR3 protein. Among 250,000 to 400,000 distinct CDR3 sequences, roughly 4.3% were seen once, and the ten largest hold under 30%. The sequencing here drew on PBMCs, taken 5 days after the yellow fever booster vaccination. This chain connects TRBV14 to TRBJ1-2, with D uncertain. This clonotype originated in a man younger than 30 who received the YFV17D yellow fever vaccine. In DNA form, the CDR3 reads TGTGCCAGCAGCCAATCCCCCCCCGGGGTGTATGGCTACACCTTC. It specifies CASSQSPPGVYGYTF. The full variable domain, in which reference TRBV14 and TRBJ1-2 provide the parts outside the CDR3, is EAGVTQFPSHSVIEKGQTVTLRCDPISGHDNLYWYRRVMGKEIKFLLHFVKESKQDESGMPNNRFLAERTGGTYSTLKVQPAELEDSGVYFCASSQSPPGVYGYTFGSGTRLTVV.